This TCR beta chain stems from a study of T cell responses to AZD1222 COVID-19 vaccine. Study findings and constraints: Following two doses of AZD1222, Spike-specific TCR breadth and depth rose. CD4 TCRs associated with vaccination spanned spike, dominating at 160-218 and 743-854. Nearly half of unique spike-specific TCRs reportedly avoided B.1.351 and B.1.1.7 mutated regions.

Doses given second, at about 4 or about 12 weeks, were pooled. Only in-frame clones appear in the TCRdb table, and some are missing; sequencing was by immunoSEQ multiplex PCR. This sample has 95,000 to 150,000 clones, with roughly 87% found just once. This clone appeared a few times. Its antigen is not identified. The origin of this receptor is an adult who received the AZD1222 COVID-19 vaccine. The sample consisted of peripheral blood, taken 28 days after the second AZD1222 dose.

The DNA for the CDR3 is TGTGCCAGCAGCGTAGCAGGGACAGGGAAGGACATTCAGTACTTC. This gives the protein CASSVAGTGKDIQYF. V usage is TRBV9 and J usage is TRBJ2-4, with TRBD1 matching 9 bases. Unmatched junction bases numbered 6, after V lost 0 bases and J lost 8 bases. Germline lookup yields CDR1 SGDLS and CDR2 YYNGEE. The CDR3 consists of 15 residues.